Listed below are T cell receptor beta chains from one sample, sequenced in a study of regulatory T cells in long-lasting Graves disease. One entry per CDR3 protein, called by TCRdb with MiXCR from the multiplex PCR reads. In the table there are roughly 560,000 distinct CDR3 sequences, roughly a sixth of which are singletons. The data were also submitted as part of a second study, on T cells in Graves' hyperthyroidism and ophthalmopathy.

The starting material was peripheral blood mononuclear cells (PBMCs), obtained at new diagnosis, from a patient treated with antithyroid drugs. The source is a woman aged 35-65 years with Graves disease. Each CDR3 is given with its conserved first and last residue.

v_call,j_call,cdr3_aa
TRBV3-1,TRBJ2-7,CASTQGSGGVGEQYF
TRBV4-1,TRBJ2-7,CASSQGQGGAYEQYF
TRBV10-2,TRBJ2-2,CASSTGSGTGELFF
TRBV28,TRBJ2-1,CASRAGQGAREQFF
TRBV20-1,TRBJ1-3,CSAIDRYSGNTIYF
TRBV9,TRBJ2-1,CASSLSGGAVVEQFF
TRBV5-1,TRBJ2-5,CASSGTSGSETQYF
TRBV3-1,TRBJ2-1,CASSLVDVHNEQFF
TRBV12-3/TRBV12-4,TRBJ1-2,CASKGYYGYTF
TRBV27,TRBJ2-5,CASSSDRGQGTQYF
TRBV18,TRBJ2-7,CASSRSAQPTYEQYF
TRBV2,TRBJ1-2,CASSEGQDYYGYTF
TRBV20-1,TRBJ1-1,CSASSSGGTTEAFF
TRBV9,TRBJ1-6,CASSGDLGSSYNSPLHF
TRBV7-9,TRBJ2-5,CASRSKETQYF
TRBV2,TRBJ1-5,CASGVKQALNQPQHF
TRBV4-2,TRBJ2-1,CASSQGPFNEQFF
TRBV13,TRBJ1-1,CASSLGEGKEAFF
TRBV5-5,TRBJ1-5,CASSFQQNIDEPQHF
TRBV11-2,TRBJ1-1,CASSLELGQNTEAFF
TRBV11-2,TRBJ2-7,CASSSSQGALAGSFPYEQYF
TRBV15,TRBJ1-1,CATSRDWTEAFF
TRBV12-3/TRBV12-4,TRBJ2-7,CASSPELAGLEQYF
TRBV7-9,TRBJ2-5,CASSLQGAETQYF
TRBV12-3/TRBV12-4,TRBJ1-2,CASSIHQGYTF
TRBV7-6,TRBJ2-1,CASSLARLAGGLDNEQFF
TRBV7-2,TRBJ2-2,CASSLGVGITGELFF
TRBV20-1,TRBJ1-6,CSAKGQSNNSPLHF
TRBV19,TRBJ1-1,CASSMLGNTEAFF
TRBV19,TRBJ1-2,CASSIDEAAYGYTF
TRBV7-8,TRBJ2-1,CASSPSGAGNEQFF
TRBV30,TRBJ1-1,CAWRGETVNTEAFF
TRBV12-3/TRBV12-4,TRBJ1-1,CASTRGVDTEAFF
TRBV7-3,TRBJ1-2,CASSFSGGYGYTF
TRBV3-1,TRBJ1-1,CASSQAGGQKAFF
TRBV12-3/TRBV12-4,TRBJ2-7,CASSPLAGPYEQYF
TRBV19,TRBJ2-5,CASSIPGQGQETQYF
TRBV28,TRBJ2-7,CASSGSTSYEQYF
TRBV4-1,TRBJ1-5,CASSQGDRVPQPQHF
TRBV2,TRBJ2-7,CASSDRELGEAYEQYF
TRBV2,TRBJ2-1,CASSGQYNEQFF
TRBV18,TRBJ2-3,CASSPSDTQYF
TRBV15,TRBJ2-7,CATTRDTVAGEQYF
TRBV9,TRBJ2-7,CASSSGPRQYF
TRBV19,TRBJ1-3,CASSLQTNSGNTIYF
TRBV12-5,TRBJ2-1,CASGSGDGSYNEQFF
TRBV19,TRBJ2-3,CASSTQDGAPDTQYF
TRBV7-9,TRBJ1-1,CASSFYNDIEAFF
TRBV6-1,TRBJ2-6,CANPGSLGANVLTF
TRBV5-1,TRBJ2-3,CASSFIGPDTQYF
TRBV30,TRBJ1-1,CAWRRQNTEAFF
TRBV30,TRBJ1-1,CAWSTGAGAFF